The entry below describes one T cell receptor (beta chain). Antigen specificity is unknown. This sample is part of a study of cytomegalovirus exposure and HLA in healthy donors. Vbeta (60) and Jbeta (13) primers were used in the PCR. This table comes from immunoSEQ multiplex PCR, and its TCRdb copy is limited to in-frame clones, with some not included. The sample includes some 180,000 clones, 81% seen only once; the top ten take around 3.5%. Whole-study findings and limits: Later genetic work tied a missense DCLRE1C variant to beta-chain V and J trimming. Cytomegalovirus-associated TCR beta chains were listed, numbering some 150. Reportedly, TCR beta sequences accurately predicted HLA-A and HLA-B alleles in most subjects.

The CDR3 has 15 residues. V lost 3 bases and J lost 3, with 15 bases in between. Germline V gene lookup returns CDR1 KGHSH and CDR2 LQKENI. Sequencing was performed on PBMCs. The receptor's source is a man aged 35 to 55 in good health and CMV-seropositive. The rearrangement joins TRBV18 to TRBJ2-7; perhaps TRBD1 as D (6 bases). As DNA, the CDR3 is TGTGCCAGCTCACCGGGGGCAGTGGGGGACTACGAGCAGTACTTC. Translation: CASSPGAVGDYEQYF.